Below are 27 T cell receptor beta chains sequenced from a single sample in a study of cytomegalovirus exposure and HLA in healthy donors. It was with 60 Vbeta and 13 Jbeta primers that the PCR ran. Clones were read by immunoSEQ multiplex PCR, and TCRdb kept only the in-frame ones, dropping some. This table has some 150,000 clones, about 69% appearing once. Sequencing used PBMCs. Receptor source: a human donor in good health.

This sequence joins TRBV2 and TRBJ1-3, with TRBD1 identical over 9 bases. The CDR3 consists of 14 residues. The germline V gene encodes CDR1 SNHLY and CDR2 FYNNEI. Trimming at V came to 7 bases and at J to 0 bases, leaving 1 base not matched to a gene. This chain's CDR3 is CASNRGPSGNTIYF. The CDR3, as DNA: TGTGCCAGCAACAGGGGGCCCTCTGGAAACACCATATATTTT.

The rearrangement uses TRBV5-4 and TRBJ2-5, with a tentative D call TRBD1 (6 bases). The CDR3 runs 15 residues. Trimming took 2 bases from V and 1 from J, leaving 12 bases between them. Per the germline V gene, CDR1 is SGHNT and CDR2 is YYREEE (reference sequence). The CDR3 nucleotides are TGTGCCAGCAGCTTAGATCCGGACAGCCAAGAGACCCAGTACTTC. This gives the protein CASSLDPDSQETQYF.

This clone was counted between two and nine times. The chain links TRBV19 to TRBJ1-4; tentative D call: TRBD1 (5 bases). The V end lost 3 bases, the J end lost 3 bases, and 11 bases lay between the germline ends. The CDR3 spans 15 residues. The germline V gene has CDR1 LNHDA and CDR2 SQIVND (reference sequence). The CDR3 loop reads CASSIQGAPNEKLFF. The CDR3, as DNA: TGTGCCAGTAGTATTCAAGGGGCACCTAATGAAAAACTGTTTTTT.

The chain links TRBV9 to TRBJ2-7; D is uncertain. Trimming removed 4 bases at V and 5 bases at J, with 16 bases between. The CDR3 has 14 residues. The germline V gene encodes CDR1 SGDLS and CDR2 YYNGEE. CDR3 in DNA: TGTGCCAGCAGCTTCCTCTCGGAGTCTGACGAGCAGTACTTC. Translated, it gives CASSFLSESDEQYF.

The chain employs TRBV2 and TRBJ1-2; 10 bases are a match to TRBD1. Germline V gene lookup returns CDR1 SNHLY and CDR2 FYNNEI. After removal of 7 bases from V and 4 bases from J, the junction contained 12 bases not matched to a gene. This CDR3 is 16 amino acids long. CDR3 bases: TGTGCCAGCAACGACCTGACAGGGGGCGTAGGCTATGGCTACACCTTC. Its protein product is CASNDLTGGVGYGYTF.

This chain uses TRBV5-4 with TRBJ1-5, with 11 bases that match TRBD1. CDR3 length: 15 residues. Germline lookup yields CDR1 SGHNT and CDR2 YYREEE (reference sequence). The J segment lost 4 bases and the V segment lost 5 bases, leaving 5 bases of the junction unmatched. This CDR3 reads CASSQGQGANQPQHF. The DNA for the CDR3 is TGTGCCAGCAGTCAAGGACAGGGGGCAAATCAGCCCCAGCATTTT.

V usage is TRBV5-4 and J usage is TRBJ2-7; 8 nucleotides line up with TRBD2. CDR3 length: 16 residues. Trimming removed 4 bases from V and 4 bases from J; junction bases left unmatched: 13. Germline loops: CDR1 SGHNT, CDR2 YYREEE (reference sequence). In DNA form, the CDR3 reads TGTGCCAGCAGCCCCTCGGGAGGCGGGGGGCGTTACGAGCAGTACTTC. Its translation is CASSPSGGGGRYEQYF.

The gene calls are TRBV7-8 and TRBJ2-5, with 8 bases fitting TRBD1. The CDR3 spans 16 residues. The trim removed 5 bases at V and 2 bases at J, leaving 10 bases unmatched. Germline values: CDR1 SGHVS, CDR2 FQNEAQ. DNA of the CDR3: TGTGCCAGCAGCCGGGACAGGACGACGAAGCAAGAGACCCAGTACTTC. This translates into CASSRDRTTKQETQYF.

This rearrangement joins TRBV10-3 to TRBJ1-2; D remains ambiguous. Trimming stripped 2 bases from V and 0 bases from J, with 7 bases between. CDR3 size: 14 residues. Germline lookup yields CDR1 ENHRY and CDR2 SYGVKD. Written as DNA, the CDR3 is TGTGCCATCAGTGAGCTTCTAGCTAACTATGGCTACACCTTC. It yields the protein CAISELLANYGYTF.

CDR3 in DNA: TGTGCCAGCAGCGAACTAGCGGGGTTGAACAATGAGCAGTTCTTC. Its translation: CASSELAGLNNEQFF. This chain joins TRBV9 and TRBJ2-1, with 10 positions matching TRBD2. The CDR3 contains 15 residues. Germline V CDR1 and CDR2: SGDLS, YYNGEE. Trimming at V came to 3 bases and at J to 5 bases, leaving 5 bases not matched to a gene.

The V and J genes are TRBV4-1 and TRBJ2-7; D is possibly TRBD2 (5 bases). The CDR3 spans 15 residues. Trimming shortened V by 0 bases and J by 6 bases, and 15 bases separated the two germline ends. CDR1 is MGHRA, CDR2 YSYEKL, per germline. CDR3 in DNA: TGCGCCAGCAGCCAAGAAAGGGCACAGAGCGGCGAGCAGTACTTC. Translation: CASSQERAQSGEQYF.

The CDR3 sequence: CASSQDSGGGSNTEAFF. CDR3 nucleotides: TGCGCCAGCAGCCAAGACTCCGGGGGAGGGTCGAACACTGAAGCTTTCTTT. The rearrangement uses TRBV4-3 and TRBJ1-1; TRBD1 is a possible D gene (5 bases). The CDR3 has 17 amino acids. Germline lookup yields CDR1 LGHNA and CDR2 YSLEER. V was shortened by 0 bases and J by 1 base, with 15 bases between the two germline ends.

The J gene is TRBJ2-1, the V gene TRBV5-1; the match to TRBD1 covers 10 bases. The CDR3 covers 14 residues. Per germline, CDR1 SGHRS and CDR2 YFSETQ. The trim removed 3 bases at V and 10 bases at J, leaving 7 bases unmatched. This chain's CDR3 is CASSWGQGTGEQFF. CDR3 nucleotides: TGCGCCAGCAGCTGGGGACAGGGGACCGGCGAGCAGTTCTTC.

This clone is medium-sized by share. Other nucleotide sequences in the sample specify the same CDR3. The chain has TRBV6-4 and TRBJ2-3; 14 bases are a match to TRBD2. Per germline, CDR1 MRHNA and CDR2 SNTAGT. The trim removed 0 bases at V and 4 bases at J, leaving 0 bases unmatched. The CDR3 length is 16 residues. In nucleotides, the CDR3 is TGTGCCAGCAGTGACTCGACTAGCGGGGGGGCAGATACGCAGTATTTT. Translated, it gives CASSDSTSGGADTQYF.

A single count supports this clone. J is TRBJ1-2 and V is TRBV5-4, with D possibly TRBD1 on 5 matching bases. The CDR3 length is 13 residues. The ends were cut back, 0 bases at V and 6 bases at J, with 9 bases in the middle. In germline, CDR1 is SGHNT, CDR2 YYREEE (reference sequence). In nucleotides, the CDR3 is TGTGCCAGCAGCTTGGGACAGTTAGATGGCTACACCTTC. Translation: CASSLGQLDGYTF.

The chain links TRBV5-1 to TRBJ2-7, with TRBD1 identical over 9 bases. Trimming cost V 4 bases and J 4 bases; bases outside gene matches: 12. The CDR3 is made up of 16 amino acids. The germline gives CDR1 SGHRS, CDR2 YFSETQ. The CDR3 loop is CASSLGETGGGYEQYF. DNA of the CDR3: TGCGCCAGCAGCCTGGGGGAAACAGGGGGCGGTTACGAGCAGTACTTC.

V usage is TRBV5-4 and J usage is TRBJ2-2; D unresolved. Per germline, CDR1 SGHNT and CDR2 YYREEE (reference sequence). The CDR3 extends over 14 amino acids. V was shortened by 0 bases and J by 0 bases, with 3 bases between the two germline ends. CDR3 in amino acids: CASSLAANTGELFF. CDR3 nucleotides: TGTGCCAGCAGCTTGGCCGCGAACACCGGGGAGCTGTTTTTT.

DNA for the CDR3: TGTGCCTGGAGCACCGGGACAGGGGCCTCCTACGAGCAGTACTTC. It yields the protein CAWSTGTGASYEQYF. V and J are TRBV30 and TRBJ2-7; 10 bases align to TRBD1. CDR1 is GTSNPN, CDR2 SVGIG, per germline (reference sequence). The ends lost 3 bases at V and 0 bases at J; junction bases unmatched: 5. This CDR3 has 15 amino acids. Full variable domain (outside the CDR3, taken from reference TRBV30 and TRBJ2-7): SQTIHQWPATLVQPVGSPLSLECTVEGTSNPNLYWYRQAAGRGLQLLFYSVGIGQISSEVPQNLSASRPQDRQFILSSKKLLLSDSGFYLCAWSTGTGASYEQYFGPGTRLTVT.

The chain is built from TRBV5-5 and TRBJ1-3; 7 nucleotides agree with TRBD1. J was trimmed by 0 bases and V by 4 bases; bases with no gene match: 7. CDR3 length equals 16 residues. Germline V gives CDR1 SGHKS, CDR2 YYEKEE (reference sequence). This CDR3 is CASSVRDSISGNTIYF. The CDR3 DNA sequence: TGTGCCAGCAGCGTCCGGGACAGCATCTCTGGAAACACCATATATTTT.

This clone was recorded once. The chain couples TRBV7-8 to TRBJ1-2, with TRBD1 matching 8 bases. Germline V gene data show CDR1 as SGHVS and CDR2 as FQNEAQ. Losses at the gene ends were 3 bases for V and 8 bases for J; bases not matched to a gene: 5. CDR3 length: 13 residues. CDR3 DNA: TGTGCCAGCAGCTTGGCAGACAGGGGAGGCTACACCTTC. Protein: CASSLADRGGYTF.

The genes are TRBV9 and TRBJ2-7; 7 positions match TRBD2. Germline CDR1 SGDLS, CDR2 YYNGEE. V lost 3 bases, J lost 5 bases, and 8 bases stayed unmatched. The CDR3 spans 14 residues. The CDR3 sequence: CASSAGGREDEQYF. CDR3 nucleotide sequence: TGTGCCAGCAGCGCCGGGGGGAGGGAGGACGAGCAGTACTTC.

The rearrangement joins TRBV6-5 to TRBJ2-1; D perhaps matches TRBD1 (6 bases). V lost 7 bases to trimming and J lost 5 bases, with 18 bases between them. CDR3 length: 15 amino acids. In germline, CDR1 is MNHEY, CDR2 SVGAGI. Written as DNA, the CDR3 is TGTGCCAGCATCCGAGGCAGGGGTTACCACAATGAGCAGTTCTTC. This gives the protein CASIRGRGYHNEQFF.

The V and J genes are TRBV7-3 and TRBJ2-2, with D unresolved. V lost 5 bases and J 0 bases, leaving 10 bases between the germline ends. The CDR3 is 15 residues long. From germline, CDR1 is SGHTA and CDR2 FQGTGA. Here the CDR3 DNA reads TGTGCCAGCAGCCCTGAGGCAGCGAACACCGGGGAGCTGTTTTTT. Protein sequence: CASSPEAANTGELFF.

This sequence joins TRBV5-1 and TRBJ2-2; 13 bases are shared with TRBD2. This CDR3 spans 18 amino acids. Germline trimming cut 0 bases from V and 0 bases from J; bases unmatched to any gene: 2. Germline CDR1 reads SGHRS; CDR2 reads YFSETQ. The CDR3 loop reads CASSLGLAGGSNTGELFF. The CDR3 nucleotides are TGCGCCAGCAGCTTGGGACTAGCGGGGGGCTCGAACACCGGGGAGCTGTTTTTT.

This chain joins TRBV6-5 and TRBJ2-3; 10 bases match TRBD2. Losses at the gene ends were 6 bases for V and 2 bases for J; bases not matched to a gene: 5. The CDR3 loop spans 15 amino acids. Germline V lookup: CDR1 MNHEY, CDR2 SVGAGI. CDR3 protein: CASSRLAGATDTQYF. CDR3 sequence (DNA): TGTGCCAGCAGCCGTCTAGCGGGGGCCACAGATACGCAGTATTTT.

V is TRBV4-1 and J is TRBJ1-6; perhaps TRBD1 as D (6 bases). CDR3 length equals 18 residues. CDR1 is MGHRA and CDR2 is YSYEKL in the germline V gene. Trimming removed 0 bases at V and 10 bases at J, with 22 bases between. In DNA, the CDR3 is TGCGCCAGCAGCCAAGAGATAGGCTTAGTACAGGGATTCTCACCCCTCCACTTT. Translated: CASSQEIGLVQGFSPLHF.

This clone appeared once. The chain joins TRBV29-1 to TRBJ2-5; D not resolved. Germline V CDR1 and CDR2: SQVTM, ANQGSEA. V gave up 5 bases and J gave up 0 bases, with 10 bases separating them. The CDR3 length is 13 residues. The CDR3 is CSVTVANQETQYF. In nucleotides, the CDR3 is TGCAGCGTTACGGTTGCGAACCAAGAGACCCAGTACTTC.